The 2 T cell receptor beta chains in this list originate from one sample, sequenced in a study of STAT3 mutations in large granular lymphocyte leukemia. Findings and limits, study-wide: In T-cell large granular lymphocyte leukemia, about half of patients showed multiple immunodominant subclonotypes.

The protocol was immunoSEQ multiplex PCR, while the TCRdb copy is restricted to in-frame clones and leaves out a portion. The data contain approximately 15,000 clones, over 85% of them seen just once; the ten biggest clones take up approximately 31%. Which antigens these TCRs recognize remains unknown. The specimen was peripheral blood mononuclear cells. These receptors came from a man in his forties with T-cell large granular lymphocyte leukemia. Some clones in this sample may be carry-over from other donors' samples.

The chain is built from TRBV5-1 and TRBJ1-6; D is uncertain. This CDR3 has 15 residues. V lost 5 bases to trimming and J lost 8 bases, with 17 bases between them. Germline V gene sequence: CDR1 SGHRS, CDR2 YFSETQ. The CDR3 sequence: CASRTNGPFDSPLHF. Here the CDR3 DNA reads TGCGCCAGCAGGACCAACGGACCTTTCGATTCACCCCTCCACTTT.

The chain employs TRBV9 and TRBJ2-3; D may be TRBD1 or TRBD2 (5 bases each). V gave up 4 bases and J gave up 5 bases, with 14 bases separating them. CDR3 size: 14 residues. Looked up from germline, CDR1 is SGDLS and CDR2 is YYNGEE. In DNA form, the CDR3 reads TGTGCCAGCAGCCCCGAGGGGAACTTAGATACGCAGTATTTT. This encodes CASSPEGNLDTQYF.